This T cell receptor (beta chain) was sequenced for a study of Tregs in tolerant kidney transplant recipients. Germline lookup yields CDR1 MNHNS and CDR2 SASEGT. This CDR3 comprises 13 residues. V was clipped by 5 bases and J by 2 bases, with 9 bases between them. TCRdb's table, derived via immunoSEQ multiplex PCR, lists solely in-frame clones and lacks some. The sample has fewer than 150,000 clones, 85% to 95% seen once; the top ten hold roughly 0.63%. The sequence derives from a human donor in good health. J is TRBJ2-5 and V is TRBV6-1; D call uncertain. Sequences were obtained from CD4+ T cells from blood. The chain's CDR3 is CASSTHQQETQYF. As DNA, the CDR3 is TGTGCCAGCAGTACACACCAACAAGAGACCCAGTACTTC.